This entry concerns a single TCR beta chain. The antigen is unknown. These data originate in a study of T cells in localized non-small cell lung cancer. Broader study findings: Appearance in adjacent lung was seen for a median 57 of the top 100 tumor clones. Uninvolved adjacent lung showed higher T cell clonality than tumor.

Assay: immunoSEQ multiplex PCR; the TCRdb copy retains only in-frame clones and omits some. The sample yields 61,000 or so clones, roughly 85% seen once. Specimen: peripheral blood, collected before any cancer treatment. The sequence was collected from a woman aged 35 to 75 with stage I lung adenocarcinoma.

CDR3 bases: TGTGCCAGCAGTTTATGGGGGAGGGAGCAGTACTTC. This encodes CASSLWGREQYF. This chain links TRBV28 with TRBJ2-7, with D possibly TRBD2 on 6 matching bases. CDR1 is MDHEN and CDR2 is SYDVKM in the germline V gene. V gave up 0 bases and J gave up 7 bases, with 7 bases separating them. The CDR3 spans 12 residues.